The clone carrying this TCR beta chain came up once. These data originate in a study of chemoradiotherapy in HPV16-positive cancers. Study-wide context: A couple of HPV16-positive patients' cells yielded candidate HPV-specific clones and common motifs.

Germline CDR1 SGHTA, CDR2 FQGNSA. This CDR3 region has 14 residues. The V gene lost 2 bases and the J gene lost 4 bases, with 11 bases spanning the gap. Sequenced by immunoSEQ multiplex PCR; TCRdb stores in-frame clones only, minus some. The top ten clones hold 2% to 2.5% of a sample with about 1,300 clones, roughly 92% of them seen once. The starting material was tumor tissue, obtained from a patient who underwent chemoradiotherapy. The sequence derives from a human donor with HPV-associated anogenital cancer. The V call is TRBV7-2, the J call TRBJ1-1; D is uncertain. CDR3 residues: CASSLLGFGTEAFF. The CDR3 nucleotides are TGTGCCAGCAGCTTATTGGGGTTTGGCACTGAAGCTTTCTTT.